Listed here are 22 T cell receptor beta chains from one sample, sequenced in a study of regulatory T cells in long-lasting Graves disease. Both iRepertoire HTBI primers and Arm-PCR of CDR3 regions were used to build the TCR beta libraries. One entry per CDR3 protein results from TCRdb running MiXCR on the multiplex PCR reads. Here the sample spans 560,000 or so distinct CDR3 sequences, around 15% being singletons. Time point reported: newly diagnosed GD, antithyroid drugs for less than 3 months. Extracted RNA from PBMCs served as the source of the TCR library. This sample also belongs to another study, concerning T cells in Graves' hyperthyroidism and ophthalmopathy.

The sample was peripheral blood mononuclear cells (PBMCs), taken at new diagnosis, from a patient treated with antithyroid drugs. These receptors came from a young man with Graves disease.

This clonotype was recorded only once. This may be a read error, as it is one base from a much larger clone. Likely a read error: the CDR3 ends without its conserved phenylalanine or tryptophan. The CDR3 is CASSLTGGGNEQFS. The DNA for the CDR3 is TGTGCCAGCAGCTTGACGGGAGGCGGCAATGAGCAGTTCTCC. The gene calls are TRBV5-6 and TRBJ2-1; 7 nucleotides match TRBD2. Losses at the gene ends were 1 base for V and 6 bases for J; bases not matched to a gene: 4. CDR1 and CDR2 from the germline V gene are SGHDT and YYEEEE. The CDR3 has 14 amino acids.

This clonotype was seen ten or more times. The chain links TRBV18 to TRBJ2-7; 9 nucleotides line up with TRBD2. The V and J ends lost 6 bases and 2 bases, in that order; junction bases with no gene match: 8. Germline CDR1 and CDR2: KGHSH and LQKENI. The CDR3 spans 15 residues. The CDR3 coding sequence is TGTGCCAGCTCCCTTAGGACTAGCGTTACCTACGAGCAGTACTTC. Amino acids: CASSLRTSVTYEQYF.

The V and J genes are TRBV15 and TRBJ2-7; 12 bases align to TRBD2. The CDR3 length is 15 residues. Per germline, CDR1 LNHNV and CDR2 YYDKDF (reference sequence). Germline trimming cut 9 bases from V and 3 bases from J; bases unmatched to any gene: 9. The CDR3 loop reads CATTIGLAGFYEQYF. The CDR3, as DNA: TGTGCCACAACGATTGGACTAGCGGGATTCTACGAGCAGTACTTC.

This clonotype was detected a few times. The V call is TRBV5-1, the J call TRBJ1-1, with D possibly TRBD1 on 5 matching bases. V lost 4 bases to trimming and J lost 7 bases, with 17 bases between them. This CDR3 contains 14 residues. Germline V gene data show CDR1 as SGHRS and CDR2 as YFSETQ. The CDR3 bases are TGCGCCAGCAGCCCGGAACCTTCGGGGGGTGAAGCTTTCTTT. It yields the protein CASSPEPSGGEAFF.

There are a few counts of this clonotype. The gene calls are TRBV5-1 and TRBJ1-2; possibly TRBD1 for D (5 bases). With 0 bases removed from V and 1 base from J, the gap between germline ends came to 10 bases. There are 15 residues in the CDR3. Germline V gene sequence: CDR1 SGHRS, CDR2 YFSETQ. CDR3 sequence: CASSLVLGVNYGYTF. The CDR3 region has the DNA TGCGCCAGCAGCTTGGTTTTAGGGGTTAACTATGGCTACACCTTC.

In this sample, this clonotype turned up a few times. This rearrangement joins TRBV9 to TRBJ2-7; D perhaps matches TRBD2 (6 bases). V lost 0 bases and J 5 bases, leaving 12 bases between the germline ends. CDR3 length: 14 residues. Per the germline V gene, CDR1 is SGDLS and CDR2 is YYNGEE. CDR3 sequence (DNA): TGTGCCAGCAGCGTAGGGGGGGACTTGGACGAGCAGTACTTC. Its translation is CASSVGGDLDEQYF.

The chain recombines TRBV30 with TRBJ1-1; TRBD1 matches at 8 bases. Germline loops: CDR1 GTSNPN, CDR2 SVGIG (reference sequence). The CDR3 is made up of 13 amino acids. After removal of 5 bases from V and 5 bases from J, the junction contained 7 bases not matched to a gene. The CDR3 region has the DNA TGTGCCTGGGCAGGGGGCTCTAGTACTGAAGCTTTCTTT. Translating gives CAWAGGSSTEAFF.

This clonotype was seen ten or more times. The J gene is TRBJ2-1, the V gene TRBV5-1, with TRBD2 matching 9 bases. This CDR3 contains 14 residues. CDR1 is SGHRS, CDR2 YFSETQ, per germline. J lost 5 bases, V lost 1 base, and 1 base had no gene match. CDR3 bases: TGCGCCAGCAGCTTGAGACTAGCGGACAATGAGCAGTTCTTC. This translates into CASSLRLADNEQFF.

Concerning this clonotype: The junction departs from the called germline gene at one end, perhaps through a read error. The J gene is TRBJ2-1, the V gene TRBV4-1, with D uncertain. The CDR3 loop spans 16 amino acids. From germline, CDR1 is MGHRA and CDR2 YSYEKL. The CDR3 DNA is TGCGCCAGCAGCCAAGATGGTACACAGACTTTCAATGAGCAGTCCTTC. This sequence encodes CASSQDGTQTFNEQSF.

This chain links TRBV20-1 with TRBJ2-3; D gene uncertain. Germline CDR1 and CDR2: DFQATT and SNEGSKA (reference sequence). V was clipped by 5 bases and J by 1 base, with 13 bases between them. CDR3 length equals 14 residues. The CDR3, as DNA: TGCAGTGCTCCTGACGTTCAGGGCACAGATACGCAGTATTTT. Amino acids: CSAPDVQGTDTQYF.

The table lists this clonotype with a few counts. The DNA of the CDR3 is TGTGCCAGCAGCTACCGAGGGACAGACTATGGCTACACCTTC. Translated, it gives CASSYRGTDYGYTF. V usage is TRBV7-8 and J usage is TRBJ1-2; 7 bases fit TRBD1. Trimming cost V 4 bases and J 3 bases; bases outside gene matches: 5. Germline V gene sequence: CDR1 SGHVS, CDR2 FQNEAQ. CDR3 length equals 14 residues.

The table lists this clonotype with many counts. This chain connects TRBV2 to TRBJ2-7; weak D call: TRBD1 (5 bases). The CDR3 runs to 14 residues. CDR1 is SNHLY and CDR2 is FYNNEI in the germline V gene. V dropped 4 bases and J dropped 4 bases, with 14 bases sitting between them. CDR3 nucleotides: TGTGCCAGCAGTGGGGGCCCTATAGGGTACGAGCAGTACTTC. Its translation: CASSGGPIGYEQYF.

This clonotype was picked up many times. CDR3 sequence: CASSLRGSGNEQYF. DNA for the CDR3: TGTGCCAGCAGTTTGAGGGGGTCCGGGAACGAGCAGTACTTC. The chain uses TRBV27 and TRBJ2-7; maybe TRBD1 (6 bases). The V gene lost 3 bases and the J gene lost 5 bases, with 14 bases spanning the gap. Germline V lookup: CDR1 MNHEY, CDR2 SMNVEV (reference sequence). This CDR3 has 14 amino acids.

This clonotype was recorded at least ten times. V is TRBV12-3 or TRBV12-4 and J is TRBJ2-2; 8 positions agree with TRBD1. This CDR3 region has 14 residues. J was trimmed by 6 bases and V by 3 bases; bases with no gene match: 3. DNA of the CDR3: TGTGCCAGCAGTTTCACAGGGGGGCCCGGGGAGCTGTTTTTT. It is translated as CASSFTGGPGELFF.

This clonotype was counted ten times or more. V is TRBV12-3 or TRBV12-4 and J is TRBJ1-1; 7 bases are shared with TRBD1. With V trimmed by 6 bases and J by 0 bases, 7 bases remained unmatched. The CDR3 consists of 15 residues. DNA of the CDR3: TGTGCCAGCAGGGCAGGGGGGCGGATGAACACTGAAGCTTTCTTT. Translated: CASRAGGRMNTEAFF.

The CDR3 here is CASSLKAGVVVGWGQYF. Written as DNA, the CDR3 is TGTGCCAGCAGCTTGAAAGCGGGAGTAGTAGTGGGCTGGGGGCAGTACTTC. The chain employs TRBV7-2 and TRBJ2-7; 8 bases line up with TRBD2. Per the germline V gene, CDR1 is SGHTA and CDR2 is FQGNSA. The junction had 19 bases not matched to a gene; V was cut back by 3 bases and J by 9 bases. The length of the CDR3 is 17 residues.

In this sample, this clonotype turned up many times. The chain recombines TRBV20-1 with TRBJ2-7; no definite D call. Germline lookup yields CDR1 DFQATT and CDR2 SNEGSKA (reference sequence). Trimming left V 6 bases short and J 3 bases short, with 18 bases between. CDR3 length: 14 residues. The CDR3 sequence is CSAIGLVGNYEQYF. The CDR3 DNA is TGCAGTGCCATAGGCCTGGTGGGCAACTACGAGCAGTACTTC.

This clonotype was observed many times. The J gene is TRBJ1-2, the V gene TRBV6-9, with D uncertain. CDR3 length: 13 residues. V lost 4 bases, J lost 4 bases, and 10 bases lay in between. Germline CDR1 MNHGY, CDR2 SVAAGI. CDR3 sequence: CASSSGRTYGYTF. DNA for the CDR3: TGTGCCAGCAGTTCAGGACGGACCTATGGCTACACCTTC.

This clonotype was counted ten times or more. The chain's CDR3 is CASSRLAEPNEQFF. The CDR3 nucleotides are TGTGCCAGCTCAAGACTAGCGGAACCCAATGAGCAGTTCTTC. The genes are TRBV18 and TRBJ2-1, with 9 bases fitting TRBD2. Germline V lookup: CDR1 KGHSH, CDR2 LQKENI. The trim removed 5 bases at V and 6 bases at J, leaving 5 bases unmatched. This CDR3 is 14 amino acids long. Drawing the rest from reference TRBV18 and TRBJ2-1, the complete variable domain is NAGVMQNPRHLVRRRGQEARLRCSPMKGHSHVYWYRQLPEEGLKFMVYLQKENIIDESGMPKERFSAEFPKEGPSILRIQQVVRGDSAAYFCASSRLAEPNEQFFGPGTRLTVL.

The sample holds a few counts of this clonotype. The chain is built from TRBV6-1 and TRBJ2-7; 7 bases fit TRBD2. The CDR3 spans 14 residues. The germline V gene encodes CDR1 MNHNS and CDR2 SASEGT. With V trimmed by 8 bases and J by 4 bases, 11 bases remained unmatched. CDR3 sequence: CASGMGLKGYEQYF. The CDR3 nucleotides read TGTGCCAGCGGGATGGGACTAAAGGGTTACGAGCAGTACTTC.

The V call is TRBV3-1, the J call TRBJ1-1; unclear D gene. Trimming pared 8 bases from V and 3 bases from J, leaving 13 bases between. This CDR3 is built from 13 residues. The germline V gene encodes CDR1 LGHDT and CDR2 YNNKEL (reference sequence). The CDR3 DNA is TGTGCCAGCCAACCCGGGAAGCACACTGAAGCTTTCTTT. Translating it yields CASQPGKHTEAFF. Combining the CDR3 with reference TRBV3-1 and TRBJ1-1 gives the whole variable domain DTAVSQTPKYLVTQMGNDKSIKCEQNLGHDTMYWYKQDSKKFLKIMFSYNNKELIINETVPNRFSPKSPDKAHLNLHINSLELGDSAVYFCASQPGKHTEAFFGQGTRLTVV.

Only a few counts were recorded for this clonotype. The chain links TRBV5-1 to TRBJ2-1; either TRBD1 or TRBD2 may supply D (5 bases each). The germline V and J ends were trimmed by 4 bases and 4 bases, with 18 bases remaining between them. CDR3 size: 16 residues. Germline CDR1 SGHRS, CDR2 YFSETQ. Written as DNA, the CDR3 is TGCGCCAGCAGCGGGGAGCCAGGGCTCTATTACAATGAGCAGTTCTTC. This gives the protein CASSGEPGLYYNEQFF. The whole variable domain, remainder taken from reference TRBV5-1 and TRBJ2-1, is KAGVTQTPRYLIKTRGQQVTLSCSPISGHRSVSWYQQTPGQGLQFLFEYFSETQRNKGNFPGRFSGRQFSNSRSEMNVSTLELGDSALYLCASSGEPGLYYNEQFFGPGTRLTVL.